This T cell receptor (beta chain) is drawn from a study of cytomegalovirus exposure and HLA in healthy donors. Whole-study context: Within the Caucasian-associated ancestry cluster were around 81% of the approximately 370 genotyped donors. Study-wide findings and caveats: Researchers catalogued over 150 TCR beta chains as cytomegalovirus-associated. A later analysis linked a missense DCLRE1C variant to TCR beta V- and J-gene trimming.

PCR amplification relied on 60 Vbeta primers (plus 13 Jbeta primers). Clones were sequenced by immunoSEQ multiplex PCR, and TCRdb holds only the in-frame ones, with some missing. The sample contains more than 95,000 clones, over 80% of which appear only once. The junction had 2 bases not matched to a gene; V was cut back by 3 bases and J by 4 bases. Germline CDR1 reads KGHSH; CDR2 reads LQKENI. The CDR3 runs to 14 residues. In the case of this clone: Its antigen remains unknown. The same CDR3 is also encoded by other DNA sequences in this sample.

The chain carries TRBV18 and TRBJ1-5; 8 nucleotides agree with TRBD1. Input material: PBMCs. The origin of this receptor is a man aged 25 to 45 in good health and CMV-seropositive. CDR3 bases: TGTGCCAGCTCACCTACAGGGGGGAATCAGCCCCAGCATTTT. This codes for CASSPTGGNQPQHF.